The clone carrying this TCR beta chain is a singleton in its sample. Antigen: not known. Time point noted: blood 2 weeks post-SBRT. The treatment denotes: 15 Gy SBRT to primary tumor, nephrectomy 4 weeks later. Blood was sampled at baseline, 2 weeks and 4 weeks after SBRT. The patient's renal cell carcinoma had clear cell pathology. These data belong to a study of radiation and T cells in renal cell carcinoma. CDR1 and CDR2 (germline): DFQATT, SNEGSKA (reference sequence). Trimming removed 6 bases from V and 6 bases from J, with 9 bases in between. The CDR3 contains 10 residues. The data were produced by immunoSEQ multiplex PCR, yet TCRdb's version contains in-frame clones alone and is incomplete. The sample carries 100,000 to 150,000 clones, around 81% recorded once. Study outcomes and limitations: Top tumor clonotypes rose in blood 2 weeks post-radiation, then contracted.

The chain couples TRBV20-1 to TRBJ2-7; D uncertain. The receptor's source is a man aged 45-65 years with renal cell carcinoma. The material sequenced was blood, taken from a patient whose treatment included radiotherapy and nephrectomy. CDR3 amino acids: CSAPFGEQYF. CDR3 bases: TGCAGTGCCCCGTTCGGCGAGCAGTACTTC.